This T cell receptor beta chain is drawn from a study of blood T cell repertoires in COVID-19. The wider study: Specimens from acute and convalescent COVID-19 originated in the United States, Italy and Spain.

Method: immunoSEQ multiplex PCR; TCRdb's copy keeps in-frame clones and lacks some. The sample records 110,000 to 150,000 clones, 70% to 90% being singletons. Participants spanned ages roughly 18 to 95 years and resided in about 24 US areas. The study assigned cohorts using participant-reported clinical history. V shed 7 bases, J shed 8 bases, and the junction held 4 bases outside the gene matches. This CDR3 has 11 residues. Per germline, CDR1 MDHEN and CDR2 SYDVKM. This chain links TRBV28 with TRBJ1-2; 7 bases map to TRBD1. Sequenced sample: PBMCs or T cells enriched from blood (not recorded which). The sequence derives from a man aged 50-60 years who had recovered from COVID-19. CDR3 coding DNA: TGTGCCAGCACGTACAGGGGAGGCTACACCTTC. It codes for CASTYRGGYTF.